This T cell receptor (beta chain) came from a study of T cells of healthy individuals. This clonotype was recorded many times. The CDR3 totals 15 residues. The germline V and J ends were trimmed by 7 bases and 4 bases, with 18 bases remaining between them. Germline CDR1 is MDHEN and CDR2 is SYDVKM. TCRdb recomputed calls from the 5' RACE reads with MiXCR, one row per CDR3 protein. The repertoire consists of fewer than 90,000 distinct CDR3 sequences, with about 5.5% occurring once and the leading ten covering approximately 8%. The chain uses TRBV28 and TRBJ2-3, with a weak D call TRBD1 (5 bases). The receptor's source is a female donor in good health. Here the CDR3 reads CASKSAGIGADTQYF. CDR3 coding DNA: TGTGCCAGCAAGTCCGCAGGGATTGGGGCAGATACGCAGTATTTT. Full variable domain (missing parts from reference TRBV28 and TRBJ2-3): DVKVTQSSRYLVKRTGEKVFLECVQDMDHENMFWYRQDPGLGLRLIYFSYDVKMKEKGDIPEGYSVSREKKERFSLILESASTNQTSMYLCASKSAGIGADTQYFGPGTRLTVL.